This T cell receptor beta chain comes out of a study of cytotoxic CD8 clonotypes in ibrutinib-treated CLL. The study's findings and limits: Collection times varied between progressing and sustained-remission patients. Public clonotypes were rare and shrank or held steady on treatment.

Germline V gene sequence: CDR1 SGHTA, CDR2 FQGNSA. This CDR3 region has 16 residues. V dropped 1 base and J dropped 0 bases, with 10 bases sitting between them. Regarding this clone: Its antigen is as yet unknown.

The table came from immunoSEQ multiplex PCR; TCRdb's copy has only in-frame clones and leaves some out. Here the sample spans approximately 91,000 clones, 75% to 85% being singletons. The sequence was collected from a human donor with chronic lymphocytic leukemia. The chain combines TRBV7-2 with TRBJ1-5; D is possibly TRBD1 (5 bases). Sample: PBMCs, taken after 12 months of ibrutinib treatment. This CDR3 is CASSLVGGVSNQPQHF. In nucleotides, the CDR3 is TGTGCCAGCAGCTTAGTTGGGGGGGTTAGCAATCAGCCCCAGCATTTT. Based on the CDR3 plus reference TRBV7-2 and TRBJ1-5, the full variable domain is GAGVSQSPSNKVTEKGKDVELRCDPISGHTALYWYRQSLGQGLEFLIYFQGNSAPDKSGLPSDRFSAERTGGSVSTLTIQRTQQEDSAVYLCASSLVGGVSNQPQHFGDGTRLSIL.